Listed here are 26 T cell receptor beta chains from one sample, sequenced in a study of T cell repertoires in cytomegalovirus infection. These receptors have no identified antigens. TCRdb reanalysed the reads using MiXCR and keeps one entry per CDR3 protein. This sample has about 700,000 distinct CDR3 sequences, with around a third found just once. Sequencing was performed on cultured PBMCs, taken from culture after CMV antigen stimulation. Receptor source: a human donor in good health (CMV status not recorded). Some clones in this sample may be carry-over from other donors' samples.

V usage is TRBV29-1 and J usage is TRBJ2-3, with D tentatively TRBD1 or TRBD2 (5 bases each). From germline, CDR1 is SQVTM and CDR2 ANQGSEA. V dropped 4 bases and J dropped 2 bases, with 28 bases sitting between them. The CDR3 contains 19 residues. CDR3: CSVVLAGPGTRANTDTQYF. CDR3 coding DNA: TGCAGCGTTGTTTTGGCAGGACCCGGGACGAGGGCGAACACAGATACGCAGTATTTT.

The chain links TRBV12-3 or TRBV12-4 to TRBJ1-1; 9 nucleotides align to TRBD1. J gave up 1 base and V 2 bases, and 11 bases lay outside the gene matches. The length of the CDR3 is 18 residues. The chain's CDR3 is CASSLWGQGSIRNTEAFF. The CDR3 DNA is TGTGCCAGCAGTTTATGGGGACAGGGCTCGATACGGAACACTGAAGCTTTCTTT.

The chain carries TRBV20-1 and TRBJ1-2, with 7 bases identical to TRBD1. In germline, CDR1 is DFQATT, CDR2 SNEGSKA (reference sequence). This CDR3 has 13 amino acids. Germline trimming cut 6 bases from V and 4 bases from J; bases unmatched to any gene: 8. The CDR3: CSARQGWAYGYTF. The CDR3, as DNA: TGCAGTGCAAGACAGGGTTGGGCCTATGGCTACACCTTC.

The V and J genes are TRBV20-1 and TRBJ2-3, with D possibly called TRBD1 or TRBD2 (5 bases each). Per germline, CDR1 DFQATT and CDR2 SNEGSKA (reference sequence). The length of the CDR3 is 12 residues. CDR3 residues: CSTLGTTDTQYF. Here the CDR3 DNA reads TGCAGCACGTTGGGGACCACAGATACGCAGTATTTT.

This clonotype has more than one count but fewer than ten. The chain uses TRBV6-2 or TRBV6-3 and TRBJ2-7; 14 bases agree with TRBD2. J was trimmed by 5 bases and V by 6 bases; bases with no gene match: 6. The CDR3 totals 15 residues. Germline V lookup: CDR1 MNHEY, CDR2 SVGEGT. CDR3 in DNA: TGTGCCAGCAGCCGACCGGGACTAGCGGGAGACGAGCAGTACTTC. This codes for CASSRPGLAGDEQYF.

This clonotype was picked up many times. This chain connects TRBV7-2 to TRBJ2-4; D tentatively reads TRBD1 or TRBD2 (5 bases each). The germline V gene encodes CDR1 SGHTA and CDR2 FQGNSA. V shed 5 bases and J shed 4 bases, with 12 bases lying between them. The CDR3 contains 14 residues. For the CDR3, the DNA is TGTGCCAGCAGCCCCGGGACGGTAAAAAACATTCAGTACTTC. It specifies CASSPGTVKNIQYF.

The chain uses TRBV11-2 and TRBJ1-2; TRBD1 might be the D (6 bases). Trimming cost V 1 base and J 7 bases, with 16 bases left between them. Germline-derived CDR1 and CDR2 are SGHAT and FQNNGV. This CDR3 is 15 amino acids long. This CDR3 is CASSLGVGGGGGYTF. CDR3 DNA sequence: TGTGCCAGCAGCTTAGGGGTGGGGGGCGGCGGTGGCTACACCTTC.

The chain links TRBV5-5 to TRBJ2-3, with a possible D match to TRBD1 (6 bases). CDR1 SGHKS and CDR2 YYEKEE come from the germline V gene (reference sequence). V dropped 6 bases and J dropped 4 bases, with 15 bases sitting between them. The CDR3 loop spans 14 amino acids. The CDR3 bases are TGTGCCAGCACCCTGAGGGGGTTAGCAGATACGCAGTATTTT. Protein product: CASTLRGLADTQYF.

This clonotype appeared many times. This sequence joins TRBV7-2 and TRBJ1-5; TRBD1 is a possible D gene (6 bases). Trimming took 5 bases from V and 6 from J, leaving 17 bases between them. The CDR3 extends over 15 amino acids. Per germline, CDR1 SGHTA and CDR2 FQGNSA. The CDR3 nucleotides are TGTGCCAGCAGCCCAGGGGCGGGGGAAGGTCAGCCCCAGCATTTT. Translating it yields CASSPGAGEGQPQHF.

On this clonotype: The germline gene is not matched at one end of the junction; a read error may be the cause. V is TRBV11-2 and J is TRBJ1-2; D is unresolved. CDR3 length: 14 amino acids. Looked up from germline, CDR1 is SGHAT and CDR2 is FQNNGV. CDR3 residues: CASSQGMGSYGYTF. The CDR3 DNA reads TGCGCCAGCAGCCAAGGGATGGGGAGCTATGGCTACACCTTC.

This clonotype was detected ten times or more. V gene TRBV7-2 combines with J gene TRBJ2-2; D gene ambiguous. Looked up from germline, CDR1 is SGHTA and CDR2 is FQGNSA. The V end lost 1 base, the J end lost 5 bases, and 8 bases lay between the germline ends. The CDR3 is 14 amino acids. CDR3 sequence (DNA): TGTGCCAGCAGCTTAGGGGATGAAACCGGGGAGCTGTTTTTT. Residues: CASSLGDETGELFF.

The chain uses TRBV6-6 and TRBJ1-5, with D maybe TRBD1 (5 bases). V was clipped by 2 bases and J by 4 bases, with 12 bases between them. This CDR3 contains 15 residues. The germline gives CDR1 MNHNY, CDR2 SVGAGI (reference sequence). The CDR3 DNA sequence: TGTGCCAGCAGTTACGAGGGGATGCGGAATCAGCCCCAGCATTTT. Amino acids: CASSYEGMRNQPQHF.

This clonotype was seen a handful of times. CDR3: CASSPGGLGLAGVRPDTQYF. CDR3 sequence (DNA): TGTGCCAGCAGCCCAGGGGGATTGGGACTAGCGGGAGTCAGGCCAGATACGCAGTATTTT. The rearrangement links TRBV7-2 to TRBJ2-3; 14 bases fit TRBD2. The V gene's germline CDR1 is SGHTA and CDR2 FQGNSA. The CDR3 extends over 20 amino acids. Unmatched junction bases numbered 17, after V lost 5 bases and J lost 4 bases. Complete variable domain (other parts from reference TRBV7-2 and TRBJ2-3): GAGVSQSPSNKVTEKGKDVELRCDPISGHTALYWYRQSLGQGLEFLIYFQGNSAPDKSGLPSDRFSAERTGGSVSTLTIQRTQQEDSAVYLCASSPGGLGLAGVRPDTQYFGPGTRLTVL.

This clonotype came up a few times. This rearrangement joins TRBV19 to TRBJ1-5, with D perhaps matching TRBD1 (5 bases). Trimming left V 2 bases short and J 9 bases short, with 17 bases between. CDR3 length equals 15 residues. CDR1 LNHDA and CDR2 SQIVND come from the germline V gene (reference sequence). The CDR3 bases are TGTGCCAGTAGTATAAGACAGTCCGAAGGGCGGCCCCAGCATTTT. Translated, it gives CASSIRQSEGRPQHF.

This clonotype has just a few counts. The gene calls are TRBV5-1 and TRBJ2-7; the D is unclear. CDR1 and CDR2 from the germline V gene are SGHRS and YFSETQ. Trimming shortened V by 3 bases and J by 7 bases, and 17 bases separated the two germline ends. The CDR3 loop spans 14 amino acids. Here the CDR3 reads CASSWDRQAGEQYF. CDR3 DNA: TGCGCCAGCAGCTGGGATCGGCAGGCCGGTGAGCAGTACTTC.

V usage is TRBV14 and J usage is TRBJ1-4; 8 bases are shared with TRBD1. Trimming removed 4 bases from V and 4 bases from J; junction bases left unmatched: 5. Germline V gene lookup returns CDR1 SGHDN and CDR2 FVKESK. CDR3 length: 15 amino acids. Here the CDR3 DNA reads TGTGCCAGCAGCCCGGGACAGGCCAATAATGAAAAACTGTTTTTT. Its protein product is CASSPGQANNEKLFF.

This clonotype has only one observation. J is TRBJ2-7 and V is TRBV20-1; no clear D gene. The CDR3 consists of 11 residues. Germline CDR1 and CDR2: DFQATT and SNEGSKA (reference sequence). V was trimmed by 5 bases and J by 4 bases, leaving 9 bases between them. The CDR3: CSADTRYEQYF. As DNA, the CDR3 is TGCAGTGCTGATACCCGGTACGAGCAGTACTTC.

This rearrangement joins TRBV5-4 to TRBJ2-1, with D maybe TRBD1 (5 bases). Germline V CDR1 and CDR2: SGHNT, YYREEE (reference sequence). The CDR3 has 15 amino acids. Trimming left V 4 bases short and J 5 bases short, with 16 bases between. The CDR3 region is CASSQRGYRDNEQFF. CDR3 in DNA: TGTGCCAGCAGCCAAAGGGGTTATCGAGACAATGAGCAGTTCTTC.

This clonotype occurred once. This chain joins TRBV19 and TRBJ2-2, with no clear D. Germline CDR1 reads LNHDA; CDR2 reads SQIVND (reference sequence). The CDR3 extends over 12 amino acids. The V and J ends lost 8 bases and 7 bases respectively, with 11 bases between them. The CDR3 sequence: CASREAHGELFF. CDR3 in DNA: TGTGCCAGTCGCGAAGCCCACGGGGAGCTGTTTTTT.

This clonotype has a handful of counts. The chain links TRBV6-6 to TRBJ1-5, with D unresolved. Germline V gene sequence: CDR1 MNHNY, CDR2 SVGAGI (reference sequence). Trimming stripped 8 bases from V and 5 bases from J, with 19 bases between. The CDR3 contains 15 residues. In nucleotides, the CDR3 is TGTGCCAGCTCCAACGTGGGGAGAGGCGATCAGCCCCAGCATTTT. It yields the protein CASSNVGRGDQPQHF.

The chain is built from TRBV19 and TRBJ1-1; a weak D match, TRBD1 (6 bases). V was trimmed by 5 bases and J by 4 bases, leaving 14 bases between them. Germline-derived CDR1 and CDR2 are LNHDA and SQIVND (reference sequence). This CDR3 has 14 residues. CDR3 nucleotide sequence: TGTGCCAGTAGTCCCCAGGCGGGGGCCACTGAAGCTTTCTTT. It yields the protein CASSPQAGATEAFF.

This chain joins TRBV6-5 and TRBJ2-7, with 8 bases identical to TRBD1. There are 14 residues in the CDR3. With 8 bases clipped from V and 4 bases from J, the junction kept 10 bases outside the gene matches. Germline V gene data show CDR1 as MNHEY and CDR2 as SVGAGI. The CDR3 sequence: CASGRGQAVYEQYF. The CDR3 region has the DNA TGTGCCAGCGGAAGGGGACAGGCGGTATACGAGCAGTACTTC.

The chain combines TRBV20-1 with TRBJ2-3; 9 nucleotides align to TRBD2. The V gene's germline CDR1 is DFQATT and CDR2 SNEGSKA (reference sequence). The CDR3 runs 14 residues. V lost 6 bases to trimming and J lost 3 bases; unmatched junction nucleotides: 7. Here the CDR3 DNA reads TGCAGTGCCAACTTAGCGGGAGTTACAGATACGCAGTATTTT. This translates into CSANLAGVTDTQYF.

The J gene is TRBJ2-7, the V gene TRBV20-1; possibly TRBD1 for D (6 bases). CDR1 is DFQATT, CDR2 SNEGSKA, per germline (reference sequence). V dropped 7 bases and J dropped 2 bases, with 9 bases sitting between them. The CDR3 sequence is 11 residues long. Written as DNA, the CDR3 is TGCAGTGTAGACAGGACCTACGAGCAGTACTTC. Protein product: CSVDRTYEQYF.

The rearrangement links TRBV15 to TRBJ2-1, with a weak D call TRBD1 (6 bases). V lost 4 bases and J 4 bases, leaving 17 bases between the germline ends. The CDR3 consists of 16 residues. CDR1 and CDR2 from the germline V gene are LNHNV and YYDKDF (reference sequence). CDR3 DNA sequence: TGTGCCACCAGCATCCAAGGCGGACAGATATACAATGAGCAGTTCTTC. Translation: CATSIQGGQIYNEQFF.

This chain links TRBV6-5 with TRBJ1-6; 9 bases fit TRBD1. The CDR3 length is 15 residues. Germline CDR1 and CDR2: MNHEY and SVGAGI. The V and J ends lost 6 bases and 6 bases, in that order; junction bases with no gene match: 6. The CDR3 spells CASRIMTGGNSPLHF. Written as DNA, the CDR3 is TGTGCCAGCAGGATTATGACAGGGGGTAATTCACCCCTCCACTTT.